The 3 T cell receptor beta chains reported below all come from one sample, sequenced in a study of blood T cell repertoires in COVID-19. Sequencing used immunoSEQ multiplex PCR; TCRdb keeps in-frame clones, though not all of them. The sample has approximately 180,000 clones, about 86% seen once. Material: peripheral blood. The receptors were sampled from a woman aged 70-85 years with COVID-19, enrolled during active disease.

The rearrangement uses TRBV5-6 and TRBJ2-1, with 10 nucleotides matching TRBD2. The germline CDR1 and CDR2 sequences are SGHDT and YYEEEE. Trimming removed 3 bases from V and 1 base from J; junction bases left unmatched: 13. The CDR3 covers 19 residues. This CDR3 reads CASSSRLAGDERSYNEQFF. In DNA, the CDR3 is TGTGCCAGCAGCTCCCGGCTAGCGGGAGATGAGAGGTCCTACAATGAGCAGTTCTTC.

The J gene is TRBJ1-2, the V gene TRBV2; TRBD1 might be the D (6 bases). V was trimmed by 5 bases and J by 8 bases, leaving 15 bases between them. Germline V gene lookup returns CDR1 SNHLY and CDR2 FYNNEI. The CDR3 sequence is 13 residues long. This chain's CDR3 is CASSTTRGNGYTF. The DNA of the CDR3 is TGTGCCAGCAGTACGACCAGGGGCAACGGCTACACCTTC.

The chain uses TRBV7-2 and TRBJ2-2; maybe TRBD1 (5 bases). The CDR3 is 13 amino acids. Germline lookup yields CDR1 SGHTA and CDR2 FQGNSA. The ends were cut back, 5 bases at V and 3 bases at J, with 7 bases in the middle. DNA for the CDR3: TGTGCCAGCAGCCGACAGTACACCGGGGAGCTGTTTTTT. Protein sequence: CASSRQYTGELFF. Filled out from reference TRBV7-2 and TRBJ2-2, the complete variable domain reads GAGVSQSPSNKVTEKGKDVELRCDPISGHTALYWYRQSLGQGLEFLIYFQGNSAPDKSGLPSDRFSAERTGGSVSTLTIQRTQQEDSAVYLCASSRQYTGELFFGEGSRLTVL.